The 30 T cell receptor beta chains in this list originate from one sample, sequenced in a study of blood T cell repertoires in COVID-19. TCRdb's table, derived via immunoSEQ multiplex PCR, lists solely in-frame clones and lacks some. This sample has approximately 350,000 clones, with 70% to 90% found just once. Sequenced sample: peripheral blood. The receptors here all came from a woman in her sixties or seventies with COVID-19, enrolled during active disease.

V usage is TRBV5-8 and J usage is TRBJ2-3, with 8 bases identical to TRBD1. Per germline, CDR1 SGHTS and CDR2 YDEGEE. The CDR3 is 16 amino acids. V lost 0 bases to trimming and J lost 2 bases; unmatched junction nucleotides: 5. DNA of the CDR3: TGTGCCAGCAGCTTGGGACAGGGGCCGTACACAGATACGCAGTATTTT. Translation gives CASSLGQGPYTDTQYF.

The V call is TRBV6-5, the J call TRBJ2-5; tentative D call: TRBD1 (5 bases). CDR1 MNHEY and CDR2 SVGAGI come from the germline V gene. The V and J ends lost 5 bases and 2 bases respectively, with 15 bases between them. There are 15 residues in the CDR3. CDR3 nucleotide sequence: TGTGCCAGCAGTCCGCCAGGGCGTCTTCAAGAGACCCAGTACTTC. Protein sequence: CASSPPGRLQETQYF.

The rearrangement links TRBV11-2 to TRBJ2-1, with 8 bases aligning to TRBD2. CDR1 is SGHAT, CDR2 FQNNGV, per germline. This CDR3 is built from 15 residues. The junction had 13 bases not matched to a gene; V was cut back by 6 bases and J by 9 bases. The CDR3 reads CASSVSGVGGVEQFF. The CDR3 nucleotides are TGTGCCAGCAGTGTTAGCGGGGTTGGGGGTGTTGAGCAGTTCTTC.

DNA of the CDR3: TGTGCCAGCAGTCCTAGCCGACGGTACAATGAGCAGTTCTTC. As protein: CASSPSRRYNEQFF. The rearrangement joins TRBV27 to TRBJ2-1; D is perhaps TRBD2 (5 bases). Trimming took 5 bases from V and 4 from J, leaving 12 bases between them. Germline V CDR1 and CDR2: MNHEY, SMNVEV (reference sequence). The CDR3 spans 14 residues.

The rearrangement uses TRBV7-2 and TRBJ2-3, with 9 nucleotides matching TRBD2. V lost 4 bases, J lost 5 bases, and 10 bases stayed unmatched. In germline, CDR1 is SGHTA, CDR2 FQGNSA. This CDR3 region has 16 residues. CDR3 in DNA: TGTGCCAGCAGCTCCCTGGCGGGGGGGCGGCTAGATACGCAGTATTTT. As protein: CASSSLAGGRLDTQYF.

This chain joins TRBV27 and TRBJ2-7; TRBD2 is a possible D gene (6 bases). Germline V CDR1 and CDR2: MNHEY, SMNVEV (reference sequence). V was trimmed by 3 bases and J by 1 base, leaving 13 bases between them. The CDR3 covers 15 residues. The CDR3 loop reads CASSFGVSGSYEQYF. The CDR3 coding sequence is TGTGCCAGCAGTTTTGGGGTTAGCGGTTCCTACGAGCAGTACTTC.

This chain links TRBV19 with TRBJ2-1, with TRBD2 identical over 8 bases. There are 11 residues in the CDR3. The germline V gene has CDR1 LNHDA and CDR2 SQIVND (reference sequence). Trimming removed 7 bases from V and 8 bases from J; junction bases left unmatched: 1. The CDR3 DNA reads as TGTGCCAGTACGGGGGGGTATGAGCAGTTCTTC. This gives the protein CASTGGYEQFF.

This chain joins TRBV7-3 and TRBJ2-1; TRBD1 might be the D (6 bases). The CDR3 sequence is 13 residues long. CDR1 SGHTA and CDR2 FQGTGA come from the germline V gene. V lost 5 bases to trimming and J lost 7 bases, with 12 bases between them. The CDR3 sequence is CASSGDRWNEQFF. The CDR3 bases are TGTGCCAGCAGCGGTGACAGGTGGAATGAGCAGTTCTTC.

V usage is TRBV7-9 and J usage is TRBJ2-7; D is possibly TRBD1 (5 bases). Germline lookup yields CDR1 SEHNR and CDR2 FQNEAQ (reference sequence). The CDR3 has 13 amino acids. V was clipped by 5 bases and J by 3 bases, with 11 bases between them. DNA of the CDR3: TGTGCCAGCAGCCCGGTAGGGGTCTACGAGCAGTACTTC. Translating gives CASSPVGVYEQYF.

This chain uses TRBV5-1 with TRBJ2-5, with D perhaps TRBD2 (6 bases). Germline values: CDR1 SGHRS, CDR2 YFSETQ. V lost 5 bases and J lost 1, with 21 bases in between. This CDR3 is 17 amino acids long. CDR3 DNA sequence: TGCGCCAGCAGAATCGGGACTCGCCTGAACTCCCAAGAGACCCAGTACTTC. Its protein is CASRIGTRLNSQETQYF.

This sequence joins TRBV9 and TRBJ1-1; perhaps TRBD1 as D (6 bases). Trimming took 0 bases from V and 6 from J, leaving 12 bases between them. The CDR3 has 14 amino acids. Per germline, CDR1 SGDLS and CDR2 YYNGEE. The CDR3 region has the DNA TGTGCCAGCAGCGTAGATCAGGGGAAGTCTGAAGCTTTCTTT. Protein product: CASSVDQGKSEAFF.

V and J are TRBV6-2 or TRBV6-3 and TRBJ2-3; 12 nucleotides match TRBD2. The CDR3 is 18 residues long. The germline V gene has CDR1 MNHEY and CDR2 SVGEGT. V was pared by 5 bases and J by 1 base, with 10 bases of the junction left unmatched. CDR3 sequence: CASSKVRTSGVRTDTQYF. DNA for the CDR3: TGTGCCAGCAGTAAAGTTCGGACTAGCGGGGTCCGCACAGATACGCAGTATTTT.

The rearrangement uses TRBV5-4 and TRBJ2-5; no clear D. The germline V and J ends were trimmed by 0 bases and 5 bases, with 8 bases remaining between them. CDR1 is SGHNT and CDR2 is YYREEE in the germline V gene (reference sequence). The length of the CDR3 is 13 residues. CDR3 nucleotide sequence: TGTGCCAGCAGCTTGGTGGCATCGGAGACCCAGTACTTC. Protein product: CASSLVASETQYF.

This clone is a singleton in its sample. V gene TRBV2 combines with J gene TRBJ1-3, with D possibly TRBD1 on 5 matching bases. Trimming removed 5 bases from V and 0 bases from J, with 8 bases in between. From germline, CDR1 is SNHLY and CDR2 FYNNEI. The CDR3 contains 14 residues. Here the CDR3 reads CASSPGFSGNTIYF. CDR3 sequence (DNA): TGTGCCAGCAGTCCAGGGTTCTCTGGAAACACCATATATTTT.

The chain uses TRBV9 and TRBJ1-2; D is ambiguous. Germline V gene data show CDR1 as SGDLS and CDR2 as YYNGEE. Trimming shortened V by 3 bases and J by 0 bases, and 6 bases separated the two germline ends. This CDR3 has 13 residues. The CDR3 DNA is TGTGCCAGCAGCGGAGACACTAACTATGGCTACACCTTC. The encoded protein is CASSGDTNYGYTF.

This CDR3 is CASSFREGGLTDTQYF. The CDR3 DNA follows: TGCGCCAGCAGCTTTAGGGAGGGGGGTCTCACAGATACGCAGTATTTT. This chain joins TRBV5-1 and TRBJ2-3, with a possible D match to TRBD2 (7 bases). Germline V gives CDR1 SGHRS, CDR2 YFSETQ. V lost 2 bases to trimming and J lost 2 bases, with 15 bases between them. This CDR3 is 16 amino acids long.

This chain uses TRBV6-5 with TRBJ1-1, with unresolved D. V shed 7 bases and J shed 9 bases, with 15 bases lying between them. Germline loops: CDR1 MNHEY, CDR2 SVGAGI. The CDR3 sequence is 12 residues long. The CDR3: CASTGRPVKAFF. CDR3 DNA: TGTGCCAGCACAGGCCGACCGGTCAAAGCTTTCTTT.

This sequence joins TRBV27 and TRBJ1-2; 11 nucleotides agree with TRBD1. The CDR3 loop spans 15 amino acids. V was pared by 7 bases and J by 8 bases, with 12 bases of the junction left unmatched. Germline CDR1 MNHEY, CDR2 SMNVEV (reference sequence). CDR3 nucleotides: TGTGCCAGCACTCCCGCCGGACAGGGGGCGAGGGGCTACACCTTC. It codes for CASTPAGQGARGYTF.

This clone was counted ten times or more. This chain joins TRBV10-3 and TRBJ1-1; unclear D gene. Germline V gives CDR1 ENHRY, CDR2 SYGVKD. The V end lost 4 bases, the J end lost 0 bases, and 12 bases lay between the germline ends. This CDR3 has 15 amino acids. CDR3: CAISGEGSLNTEAFF. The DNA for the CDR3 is TGTGCCATCAGTGGGGAGGGCAGTTTGAACACTGAAGCTTTCTTT.

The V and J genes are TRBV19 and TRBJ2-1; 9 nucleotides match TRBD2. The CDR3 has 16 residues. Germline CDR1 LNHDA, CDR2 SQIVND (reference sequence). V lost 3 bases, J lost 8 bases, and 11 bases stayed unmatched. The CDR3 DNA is TGTGCCAGTAGTATGTTTGGCGGGGGGGCGTCCCATGAGCAGTTCTTC. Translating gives CASSMFGGGASHEQFF.

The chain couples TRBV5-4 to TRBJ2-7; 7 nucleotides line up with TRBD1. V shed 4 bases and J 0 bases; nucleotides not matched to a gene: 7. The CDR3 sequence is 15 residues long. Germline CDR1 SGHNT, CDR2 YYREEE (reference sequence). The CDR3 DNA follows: TGTGCCAGCAGCCAACCGACAGGGTCCTCCTACGAGCAGTACTTC. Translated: CASSQPTGSSYEQYF.

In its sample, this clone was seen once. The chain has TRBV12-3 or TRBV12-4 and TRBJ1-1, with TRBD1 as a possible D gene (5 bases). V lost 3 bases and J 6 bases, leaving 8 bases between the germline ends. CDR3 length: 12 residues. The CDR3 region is CASSFRQPEAFF. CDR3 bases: TGTGCCAGCAGTTTCAGACAGCCTGAAGCTTTCTTT.

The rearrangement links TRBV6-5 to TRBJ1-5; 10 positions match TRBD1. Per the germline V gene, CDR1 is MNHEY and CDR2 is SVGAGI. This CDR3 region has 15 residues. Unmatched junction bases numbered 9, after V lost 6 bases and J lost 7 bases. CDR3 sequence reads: CASSGDRGRRQPQHF. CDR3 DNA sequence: TGTGCCAGCAGCGGGGACAGGGGAAGACGACAGCCCCAGCATTTT.

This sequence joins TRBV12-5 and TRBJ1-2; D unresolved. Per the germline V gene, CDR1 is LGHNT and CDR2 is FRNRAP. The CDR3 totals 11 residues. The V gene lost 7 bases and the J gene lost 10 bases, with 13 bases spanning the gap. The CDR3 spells CASASLGDYTF. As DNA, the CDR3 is TGTGCTAGTGCCTCCCTGGGCGACTACACCTTC.

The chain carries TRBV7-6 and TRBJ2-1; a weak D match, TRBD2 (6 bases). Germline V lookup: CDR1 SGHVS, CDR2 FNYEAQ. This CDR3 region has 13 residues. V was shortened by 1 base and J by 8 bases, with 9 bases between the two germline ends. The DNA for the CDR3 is TGTGCCAGCAGCTTAGGGGGACTCGATGAGCAGTTCTTC. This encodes CASSLGGLDEQFF.

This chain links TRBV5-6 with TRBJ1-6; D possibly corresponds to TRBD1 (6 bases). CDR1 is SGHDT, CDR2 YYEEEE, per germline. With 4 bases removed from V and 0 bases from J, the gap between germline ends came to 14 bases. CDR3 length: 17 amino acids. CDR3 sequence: CASSTVRGISYNSPLHF. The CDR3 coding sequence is TGTGCCAGCAGCACCGTCAGGGGCATCTCCTATAATTCACCCCTCCACTTT.

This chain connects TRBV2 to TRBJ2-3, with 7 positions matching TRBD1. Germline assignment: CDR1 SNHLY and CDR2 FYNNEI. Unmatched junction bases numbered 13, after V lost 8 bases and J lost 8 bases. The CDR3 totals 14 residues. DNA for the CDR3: TGTGCCAGCCCCTCGGAAGAGGGACAGCGTACGCAGTATTTT. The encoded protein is CASPSEEGQRTQYF.

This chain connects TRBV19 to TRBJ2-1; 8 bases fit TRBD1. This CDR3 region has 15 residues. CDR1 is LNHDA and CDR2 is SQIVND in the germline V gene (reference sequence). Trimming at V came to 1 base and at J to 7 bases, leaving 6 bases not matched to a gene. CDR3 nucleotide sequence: TGTGCCAGTAGTATAGGAAGGACAGGGTGGAATGAGCAGTTCTTC. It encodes CASSIGRTGWNEQFF.

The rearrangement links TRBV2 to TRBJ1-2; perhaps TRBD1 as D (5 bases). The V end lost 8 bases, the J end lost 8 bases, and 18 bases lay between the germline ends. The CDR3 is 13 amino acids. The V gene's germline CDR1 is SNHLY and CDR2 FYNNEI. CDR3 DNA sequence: TGTGCCAGCTACCAGGGAAGCTTGGGGGGCTACACCTTC. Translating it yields CASYQGSLGGYTF.

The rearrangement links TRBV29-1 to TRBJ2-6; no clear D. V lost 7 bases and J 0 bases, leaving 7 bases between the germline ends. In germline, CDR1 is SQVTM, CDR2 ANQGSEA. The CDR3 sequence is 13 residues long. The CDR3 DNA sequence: TGCAGCGCAACAGCCTCTGGGGCCAACGTCCTGACTTTC. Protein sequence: CSATASGANVLTF. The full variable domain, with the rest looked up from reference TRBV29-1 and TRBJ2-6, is SAVISQKPSRDICQRGTSLTIQCQVDSQVTMMFWYRQQPGQSLTLIATANQGSEATYESGFVIDKFPISRPNLTFSTLTVSNMSPEDSSIYLCSATASGANVLTFGAGSRLTVL.